Following are 28 T cell receptor beta chains from one sample sequenced in a study of long-term antiretroviral therapy in people with HIV. Assay version v3.0 of immunoSEQ was used, and it was run at survey level. The data were produced by immunoSEQ multiplex PCR, yet TCRdb's version contains in-frame clones alone and is incomplete. The data hold 7,200 or so clones, with around 74% observed a single time. Sequences were derived from unsorted PBMCs, sampled 0.1 years before starting antiretroviral therapy. Source of these receptors: a man aged 18-30 years with HIV.

By share, this clone counts as large. The chain has TRBV4-1 and TRBJ2-7; no clear D. CDR1 is MGHRA and CDR2 is YSYEKL in the germline V gene. CDR3 length: 15 residues. The V end lost 0 bases, the J end lost 2 bases, and 11 bases lay between the germline ends. The CDR3 sequence: CASSQEMFGPYEQYF. For the CDR3, the DNA is TGCGCCAGCAGCCAAGAAATGTTCGGCCCCTACGAGCAGTACTTC.

The chain couples TRBV4-1 to TRBJ2-2, with 8 bases identical to TRBD1. J gave up 0 bases and V 3 bases, and 3 bases lay outside the gene matches. Germline-derived CDR1 and CDR2 are MGHRA and YSYEKL. The CDR3 is 16 residues long. The CDR3 DNA is TGCGCCAGCAGCCACCTACAGGGGGCGAACACCGGGGAGCTGTTTTTT. The encoded protein is CASSHLQGANTGELFF.

This clone was seen only a few times. V gene TRBV6-5 combines with J gene TRBJ2-2; TRBD2 agrees at 11 bases. The CDR3 runs 14 residues. Germline V CDR1 and CDR2: MNHEY, SVGAGI. V shed 9 bases, J shed 1 base, and the junction held 1 base outside the gene matches. CDR3: CASGLAGNTGELFF. CDR3 nucleotide sequence: TGTGCCAGTGGACTAGCGGGGAACACCGGGGAGCTGTTTTTT.

In this sample, this clone is large. The chain links TRBV9 to TRBJ2-2; TRBD1 matches at 8 bases. This CDR3 region has 17 residues. J gave up 0 bases and V 2 bases, and 6 bases lay outside the gene matches. Germline V gene lookup returns CDR1 SGDLS and CDR2 YYNGEE. Here the CDR3 DNA reads TGTGCCAGCAGCGTTCGCCGGGACAGGACGAACACCGGGGAGCTGTTTTTT. This gives the protein CASSVRRDRTNTGELFF.

This clone was seen a few times. J is TRBJ1-5 and V is TRBV27; a possible D gene is TRBD1 (6 bases). The length of the CDR3 is 16 residues. Per germline, CDR1 MNHEY and CDR2 SMNVEV (reference sequence). V was pared by 5 bases and J by 1 base, with 15 bases between. The CDR3 nucleotides read TGTGCCAGCAGTCACACCGGACAGTTCAGCAATCAGCCCCAGCATTTT. Translating it yields CASSHTGQFSNQPQHF.

The rearrangement joins TRBV19 to TRBJ1-2, with TRBD1 identical over 7 bases. The length of the CDR3 is 14 residues. Germline CDR1 reads LNHDA; CDR2 reads SQIVND (reference sequence). V shed 4 bases and J 5 bases; nucleotides not matched to a gene: 7. CDR3 nucleotide sequence: TGTGCCAGTAGTAGGATTCGGGACAGTTATGGCTACACCTTC. This encodes CASSRIRDSYGYTF.

This chain uses TRBV20-1 with TRBJ2-7; D not certain. CDR1 is DFQATT and CDR2 is SNEGSKA in the germline V gene (reference sequence). Trimming shortened V by 0 bases and J by 3 bases, and 3 bases separated the two germline ends. The CDR3 length is 11 residues. The CDR3, as DNA: TGCAGTGCTAGAGATGACTACGAGCAGTACTTC. Encoded protein: CSARDDYEQYF.

The chain links TRBV30 to TRBJ2-2, with 12 bases aligning to TRBD1. The V gene end was trimmed by 1 base and the J gene end by 3 bases; junction bases not matched to a gene: 6. This CDR3 comprises 17 residues. Germline V CDR1 and CDR2: GTSNPN, SVGIG (reference sequence). The CDR3 sequence is CAWSGGQGAWDTGELFF. The CDR3 DNA reads TGTGCCTGGAGTGGGGGACAGGGGGCTTGGGACACCGGGGAGCTGTTTTTT.

The chain uses TRBV2 and TRBJ2-1, with D perhaps given as TRBD1 or TRBD2 (5 bases each). V lost 2 bases and J 5 bases, leaving 10 bases between the germline ends. The CDR3 is 14 amino acids. From germline, CDR1 is SNHLY and CDR2 FYNNEI. The CDR3 sequence: CASSEIGGNNEQFF. The CDR3 nucleotides read TGTGCCAGCAGTGAAATTGGGGGAAACAATGAGCAGTTCTTC.

The rearrangement joins TRBV4-1 to TRBJ2-1; perhaps TRBD1 as D (5 bases). The V and J ends lost 9 bases and 8 bases respectively, with 23 bases between them. Germline V gene data show CDR1 as MGHRA and CDR2 as YSYEKL. The CDR3 covers 15 residues. Here the CDR3 DNA reads TGCGCCAGATCCGGAAGACAGACCTCCTGGGATGAGCAGTTCTTC. Its translation is CARSGRQTSWDEQFF.

This clone came up a few times. This chain links TRBV28 with TRBJ1-6; 8 bases fit TRBD1. Germline CDR1 MDHEN, CDR2 SYDVKM. J gave up 7 bases and V 8 bases, and 7 bases lay outside the gene matches. The CDR3 is made up of 14 amino acids. This CDR3 reads CASLFRGQNSPLHF. The DNA of the CDR3 is TGTGCCAGCCTATTCAGGGGGCAAAATTCACCCCTCCACTTT.

The chain carries TRBV28 and TRBJ1-4; 7 nucleotides line up with TRBD1. J gave up 2 bases and V 5 bases, and 2 bases lay outside the gene matches. The CDR3 consists of 14 residues. Germline CDR1 reads MDHEN; CDR2 reads SYDVKM. The CDR3 DNA reads as TGTGCCAGCAGTACAGGGGACACTAATGAAAAACTGTTTTTT. It yields the protein CASSTGDTNEKLFF.

The chain is built from TRBV9 and TRBJ2-2; D is ambiguous. The CDR3 has 15 residues. The V gene's germline CDR1 is SGDLS and CDR2 YYNGEE. Between the trimmed V and J ends, which lost 4 bases and 5 bases, there was a span of 15 bases. This CDR3 reads CASSSTGSGTGELFF. In nucleotides, the CDR3 is TGTGCCAGCAGCTCGACTGGAAGTGGGACCGGGGAGCTGTTTTTT.

This clone counts as large (0.1 to 1%). This chain uses TRBV9 with TRBJ2-2, with 7 bases fitting TRBD1. Germline V gives CDR1 SGDLS, CDR2 YYNGEE. The CDR3 consists of 19 residues. V shed 4 bases, J shed 1 base, and the junction held 16 bases outside the gene matches. This CDR3 is CASSPYSFPRGQNTGELFF. CDR3 sequence (DNA): TGTGCCAGCAGCCCATATTCCTTCCCGAGGGGGCAGAACACCGGGGAGCTGTTTTTT.

The chain couples TRBV4-1 to TRBJ1-1; unclear D gene. This CDR3 comprises 15 residues. From germline, CDR1 is MGHRA and CDR2 YSYEKL. Between the trimmed V and J ends, which lost 1 base and 3 bases, there was a span of 12 bases. CDR3 coding DNA: TGCGCCAGCAGCCAAGTAGGCTTCTTGGACACTGAAGCTTTCTTT. It codes for CASSQVGFLDTEAFF.

The chain couples TRBV6-1 to TRBJ1-5, with D possibly TRBD1 on 6 matching bases. The germline V gene has CDR1 MNHNS and CDR2 SASEGT. The CDR3 has 16 residues. The V and J ends lost 1 base and 2 bases respectively, with 12 bases between them. The CDR3 loop is CASSEEQGKGNQPQHF. In nucleotides, the CDR3 is TGTGCCAGCAGTGAAGAGCAGGGGAAGGGCAATCAGCCCCAGCATTTT.

The rearrangement joins TRBV19 to TRBJ2-7, with D tentatively TRBD2 (6 bases). CDR1 LNHDA and CDR2 SQIVND come from the germline V gene (reference sequence). Trimming shortened V by 2 bases and J by 2 bases, and 19 bases separated the two germline ends. The CDR3 extends over 17 amino acids. This CDR3 reads CASSIRGGPGVPYEQYF. In nucleotides, the CDR3 is TGTGCCAGTAGTATACGGGGTGGACCGGGGGTCCCCTACGAGCAGTACTTC.

This CDR3 is CASSLTQGGGRETQYF. CDR3 bases: TGTGCCAGCAGCCTTACCCAAGGGGGCGGGAGAGAGACCCAGTACTTC. This chain connects TRBV5-4 to TRBJ2-5, with D perhaps matching TRBD1 or TRBD2 (7 bases each). The CDR3 length is 16 residues. V was trimmed by 4 bases and J by 4 bases, leaving 20 bases between them. Germline lookup yields CDR1 SGHNT and CDR2 YYREEE (reference sequence).

This chain links TRBV27 with TRBJ1-2; D gene uncertain. The CDR3 is 13 residues long. The V gene's germline CDR1 is MNHEY and CDR2 SMNVEV (reference sequence). Trimming left V 5 bases short and J 8 bases short, with 15 bases between. DNA for the CDR3: TGTGCCAGCAGTCCGGGTAGGGTACAAGGCTACACCTTC. As protein: CASSPGRVQGYTF.

V and J are TRBV6-1 and TRBJ1-1, with D unresolved. The ends were cut back, 5 bases at V and 0 bases at J, with 7 bases in the middle. The CDR3 covers 13 residues. The germline gives CDR1 MNHNS, CDR2 SASEGT. The CDR3 loop is CASSLSVNTEAFF. The DNA for the CDR3 is TGTGCCAGCAGTTTATCGGTGAACACTGAAGCTTTCTTT.

The chain couples TRBV7-2 to TRBJ1-1; D gene uncertain. Germline V gene lookup returns CDR1 SGHTA and CDR2 FQGNSA. The V gene lost 6 bases and the J gene lost 0 bases, with 14 bases spanning the gap. The CDR3 loop spans 15 amino acids. CDR3 residues: CASRYDFGVNTEAFF. The CDR3 DNA sequence: TGTGCCAGCAGGTATGACTTTGGGGTGAACACTGAAGCTTTCTTT.

CDR3 sequence reads: CASMANYGYTF. The CDR3 bases are TGTGCCAGCATGGCTAACTATGGCTACACCTTC. The chain combines TRBV6-1 with TRBJ1-2, with unresolved D. The CDR3 spans 11 residues. V was cut by 7 bases and J by 0 bases, with 3 bases left in between. Germline CDR1 MNHNS, CDR2 SASEGT.

A few counts support this clone. The chain recombines TRBV9 with TRBJ1-4; tentatively, D is TRBD1 (5 bases). CDR1 and CDR2 from the germline V gene are SGDLS and YYNGEE. CDR3 length: 15 amino acids. Trimming removed 3 bases from V and 8 bases from J, with 17 bases in between. This chain's CDR3 is CASSGGEGSYEKLFF. As DNA, the CDR3 is TGTGCCAGCAGCGGGGGAGAGGGGTCGTACGAAAAACTGTTTTTT. Using reference TRBV9 and TRBJ1-4 for the parts outside the CDR3, the full variable domain is DSGVTQTPKHLITATGQRVTLRCSPRSGDLSVYWYQQSLDQGLQFLIQYYNGEERAKGNILERFSAQQFPDLHSELNLSSLELGDSALYFCASSGGEGSYEKLFFGSGTQLSVL.

The chain recombines TRBV10-3 with TRBJ1-2; unclear D gene. Per germline, CDR1 ENHRY and CDR2 SYGVKD. Trimming cost V 2 bases and J 7 bases, with 8 bases left between them. CDR3 length equals 12 residues. In nucleotides, the CDR3 is TGTGCCATCAGTGAGGTCGGGGTTGGCTACACCTTC. Its protein is CAISEVGVGYTF.

V and J are TRBV5-1 and TRBJ2-3; TRBD1 matches 10 bases. This CDR3 is 14 amino acids long. The germline CDR1 and CDR2 sequences are SGHRS and YFSETQ. The J segment lost 5 bases and the V segment lost 7 bases, leaving 7 bases of the junction unmatched. In DNA, the CDR3 is TGCGCCAGCTGCCGGGACAGGGGAGGAGATACGCAGTATTTT. This sequence encodes CASCRDRGGDTQYF.

The V call is TRBV4-1, the J call TRBJ2-7, with TRBD2 matching over 7 bases. Germline V gives CDR1 MGHRA, CDR2 YSYEKL. This CDR3 has 14 amino acids. V was pared by 1 base and J by 3 bases, with 3 bases of the junction left unmatched. CDR3 sequence (DNA): TGCGCCAGCAGCCAAGGGGAGGGAATCTACGAGCAGTACTTC. Translating it yields CASSQGEGIYEQYF.

This chain uses TRBV5-1 with TRBJ2-3, with D unresolved. Per germline, CDR1 SGHRS and CDR2 YFSETQ. Deletions cut 0 bases from V and 4 bases from J, with 6 bases between. There are 13 residues in the CDR3. The CDR3, as DNA: TGCGCCAGCAGCTTGGTGGCACCAGATACGCAGTATTTT. Protein sequence: CASSLVAPDTQYF.

V is TRBV4-1 and J is TRBJ1-2; no firm D call. V lost 2 bases, J lost 6 bases, and 10 bases lay in between. CDR1 MGHRA and CDR2 YSYEKL come from the germline V gene. The CDR3 is made up of 13 amino acids. CDR3: CASSQTVRDGYTF. CDR3 sequence (DNA): TGCGCCAGCAGCCAAACAGTACGGGATGGCTACACCTTC.